The 4 T cell receptor beta chains below all came from one sample that was sequenced in a study of regulatory T cells in long-lasting Graves disease. The time point here: newly diagnosed GD, antithyroid drugs for less than 3 months. With RNA extracted from PBMCs as input, the TCR library was made. Building the TCR beta libraries relied on iRepertoire HTBI primers, and CDR3 regions underwent Arm-PCR. TCRdb used MiXCR to reprocess the multiplex PCR reads, holding one entry per CDR3 protein. Found here are 350,000 to 550,000 distinct CDR3 sequences, around 13% of them singletons; the top ten hold approximately 15%. These data are also associated with another study on T cells in Graves' hyperthyroidism and ophthalmopathy.

Sequenced here: peripheral blood mononuclear cells (PBMCs), sampled at new diagnosis, from a patient treated with antithyroid drugs. The receptors shown here come from a woman in her forties or fifties with Graves disease.

This chain uses TRBV7-8 with TRBJ2-7; D tentatively fits TRBD1 or TRBD2 (5 bases each). Trimming left V 11 bases short and J 3 bases short, with 17 bases between. Germline V lookup: CDR1 SGHVS, CDR2 FQNEAQ. The CDR3 contains 13 residues. CDR3: CAVSGTGGYEQYF. The CDR3 DNA sequence: TGTGCCGTAAGCGGAACTGGGGGCTACGAGCAGTACTTC.

This clonotype was seen many times. V gene TRBV3-1 combines with J gene TRBJ1-1, with 8 nucleotides matching TRBD1. The CDR3 consists of 15 residues. V trimming: 5 bases; J trimming: 4 bases; junction bases outside the gene matches: 9. Germline CDR1 reads LGHDT; CDR2 reads YNNKEL (reference sequence). The chain's CDR3 is CASSLPGQGRTEAFF. In DNA form, the CDR3 reads TGTGCCAGCAGCTTACCCGGACAGGGTCGCACTGAAGCTTTCTTT.

Concerning this clonotype itself: This may be a read error, as it is one base from a much larger clone. The gene calls are TRBV28 and TRBJ2-4; 12 nucleotides align to TRBD2. The length of the CDR3 is 15 residues. Germline CDR1 MDHEN, CDR2 SYDVKM. CDR3 DNA: TGTGCCGGCAGCCCGGAACTAGCGGGGGGAAACATTCAGTACTTC. It specifies CAGSPELAGGNIQYF. The whole variable domain, remainder taken from reference TRBV28 and TRBJ2-4, is DVKVTQSSRYLVKRTGEKVFLECVQDMDHENMFWYRQDPGLGLRLIYFSYDVKMKEKGDIPEGYSVSREKKERFSLILESASTNQTSMYLCAGSPELAGGNIQYFGAGTRLSVL.

This clonotype was recorded at least ten times. V usage is TRBV29-1 and J usage is TRBJ2-7; D possibly corresponds to TRBD2 (6 bases). CDR3 length: 13 residues. Germline assignment: CDR1 SQVTM and CDR2 ANQGSEA. Trimming took off 2 bases at V and 1 base at J, with 9 bases between the two ends. In DNA, the CDR3 is TGCAGCGTTGAAATAGCGGAATCCTACGAGCAGTACTTC. It encodes CSVEIAESYEQYF.